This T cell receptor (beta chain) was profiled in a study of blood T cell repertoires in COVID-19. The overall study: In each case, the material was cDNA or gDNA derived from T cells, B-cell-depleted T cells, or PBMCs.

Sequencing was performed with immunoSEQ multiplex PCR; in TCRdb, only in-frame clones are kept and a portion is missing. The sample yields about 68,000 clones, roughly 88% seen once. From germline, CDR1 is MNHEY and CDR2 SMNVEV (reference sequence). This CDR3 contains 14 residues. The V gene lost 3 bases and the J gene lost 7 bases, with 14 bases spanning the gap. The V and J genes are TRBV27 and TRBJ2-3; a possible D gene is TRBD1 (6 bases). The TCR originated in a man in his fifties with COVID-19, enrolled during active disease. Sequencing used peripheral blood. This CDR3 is CASSFGGRGNTQYF. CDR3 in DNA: TGTGCCAGCAGTTTTGGGGGCAGGGGCAATACGCAGTATTTT.